Shown below are 10 T cell receptor beta chains from a single sample sequenced in a study of T cell repertoires in urothelial bladder cancer. Sequencing was performed with immunoSEQ multiplex PCR; in TCRdb, only in-frame clones are kept and a portion is missing. The sample yields around 1,400 clones, 55% to 75% seen once. The material sequenced was tumor-infiltrating cells from bladder cancer. These receptors came from a human donor with urothelial carcinoma.

The chain has TRBV6-5 and TRBJ2-2, with 7 positions matching TRBD2. The CDR3 contains 16 residues. Germline lookup yields CDR1 MNHEY and CDR2 SVGAGI. With V trimmed by 2 bases and J by 2 bases, 5 bases remained unmatched. CDR3: CASSYGLAVNTGELFF. The CDR3 bases are TGTGCCAGCAGTTACGGGCTAGCGGTAAACACCGGGGAGCTGTTTTTT.

CDR3 nucleotide sequence: TGCGCCAGCAGCTTCGATCGTCTGGCCGAGCAGTACTTC. Protein product: CASSFDRLAEQYF. The chain couples TRBV5-1 to TRBJ2-7; D gene ambiguous. From germline, CDR1 is SGHRS and CDR2 YFSETQ. The ends were cut back, 2 bases at V and 6 bases at J, with 12 bases in the middle. The CDR3 sequence is 13 residues long. Full variable domain (rest looked up from reference TRBV5-1 and TRBJ2-7): KAGVTQTPRYLIKTRGQQVTLSCSPISGHRSVSWYQQTPGQGLQFLFEYFSETQRNKGNFPGRFSGRQFSNSRSEMNVSTLELGDSALYLCASSFDRLAEQYFGPGTRLTVT.

The chain is built from TRBV29-1 and TRBJ2-7, with 10 bases lining up with TRBD2. The CDR3 extends over 15 amino acids. Trimming removed 5 bases from V and 0 bases from J; junction bases left unmatched: 7. Per the germline V gene, CDR1 is SQVTM and CDR2 is ANQGSEA. CDR3 bases: TGCAGCGTTTCAGTCTCTAGCGGGAGCTCCTACGAGCAGTACTTC. The encoded protein is CSVSVSSGSSYEQYF.

This clone was seen only a few times. The CDR3 loop is CASIIGGTEAFF. The CDR3 coding sequence is TGTGCCAGCATAATCGGGGGGACTGAAGCTTTCTTT. The V and J genes are TRBV6-1 and TRBJ1-1, with a possible D match to TRBD1 (5 bases). With 7 bases removed from V and 5 bases from J, the gap between germline ends came to 11 bases. The germline V gene has CDR1 MNHNS and CDR2 SASEGT. This CDR3 region has 12 residues.

This clone appeared a single time. The chain couples TRBV10-3 to TRBJ2-4; tentatively, D is TRBD1 (10 bases). V lost 6 bases and J lost 5, with 17 bases in between. Germline-derived CDR1 and CDR2 are ENHRY and SYGVKD. The CDR3 contains 15 residues. The CDR3 DNA follows: TGTGCCATCAGGGCGGGAGGGACAGGGGAAAACATTCAGTACTTC. It is translated as CAIRAGGTGENIQYF.

The chain joins TRBV7-2 to TRBJ2-7; 10 nucleotides match TRBD1. V shed 5 bases and J 2 bases; nucleotides not matched to a gene: 9. Germline V gene data show CDR1 as SGHTA and CDR2 as FQGNSA. The CDR3 totals 16 residues. The CDR3 sequence is CASSPNSGQGAYEQYF. CDR3 nucleotide sequence: TGTGCCAGCAGCCCCAATTCTGGACAGGGGGCCTACGAGCAGTACTTC.

V and J are TRBV6-5 and TRBJ2-5; D is unresolved. V was trimmed by 1 base and J by 4 bases, leaving 10 bases between them. Germline V gives CDR1 MNHEY, CDR2 SVGAGI. The CDR3 is made up of 14 amino acids. Here the CDR3 DNA reads TGTGCCAGCAGTTACTACTTGGGCGGAGAGACCCAGTACTTC. This gives the protein CASSYYLGGETQYF.

This chain joins TRBV6-1 and TRBJ2-7; D is ambiguous. CDR3 size: 15 residues. Germline loops: CDR1 MNHNS, CDR2 SASEGT. The V gene lost 4 bases and the J gene lost 3 bases, with 16 bases spanning the gap. The CDR3 bases are TGTGCCAGCAGTGCCCAACGAGTGTCGGACTACGAGCAGTACTTC. It translates to CASSAQRVSDYEQYF.

The V call is TRBV5-1, the J call TRBJ2-1, with a tentative D call TRBD1 (6 bases). Trimming shortened V by 0 bases and J by 8 bases, and 18 bases separated the two germline ends. The CDR3 covers 16 residues. Germline loops: CDR1 SGHRS, CDR2 YFSETQ. In nucleotides, the CDR3 is TGCGCCAGCAGCTTGGTTTCCGGCAGGGGCTCGGATGAGCAGTTCTTC. Its translation is CASSLVSGRGSDEQFF.

The chain joins TRBV10-3 to TRBJ2-3; no definite D call. Trimming shortened V by 4 bases and J by 3 bases, and 11 bases separated the two germline ends. This CDR3 is 14 amino acids long. Germline CDR1 reads ENHRY; CDR2 reads SYGVKD. This chain's CDR3 is CAISGKVGTDTQYF. The CDR3 DNA reads as TGTGCCATCAGTGGAAAGGTTGGAACAGATACGCAGTATTTT.